The clone carrying this T cell receptor (beta chain) was seen many times. Its antigen remains unidentified. They built TCR cDNA with 5'RACE template switching, a step that put in a universal primer site and UMIs. TCRdb re-called the 5' RACE reads with MiXCR, one entry per CDR3 protein. This table has a few hundred thousand distinct CDR3 sequences, around 5.3% appearing once. This CDR3 has 15 amino acids. CDR1 is LGHNA and CDR2 is YSLEER in the germline V gene. Trimming removed 4 bases from V and 5 bases from J; junction bases left unmatched: 4. This sample is drawn from a study of T cells after yellow fever vaccination. General study results and limits: Weaker, the secondary response peaked sooner, at day 5 versus 15.

The input for sequencing was CD4+ T cells sorted from PBMCs, taken on the day of the yellow fever booster vaccination. This sequence was found in a man in his late teens or twenties who received the YFV17D yellow fever vaccine. V gene TRBV4-3 combines with J gene TRBJ2-1; 11 bases are a match to TRBD2. For the CDR3, the DNA is TGCGCCAGCAGCCTCCTAGCGGGGGGCGACAATGAGCAGTTCTTC. Protein: CASSLLAGGDNEQFF.